The 28 T cell receptor beta chains in this list originate from one sample, sequenced in a study of immune cell composition in non-small cell lung cancer. Sequenced by immunoSEQ multiplex PCR; TCRdb stores in-frame clones only, minus some. The repertoire includes roughly 14,000 clones, under 75% of them detected once, and 7.5% sits in the top ten. What was sequenced was lung tumor tissue. The receptors stem from a human donor with non-small cell lung cancer.

V gene TRBV29-1 combines with J gene TRBJ1-6; no firm D call. Trimming pared 4 bases from V and 5 bases from J, leaving 9 bases between. Germline V gene lookup returns CDR1 SQVTM and CDR2 ANQGSEA. The CDR3 has 13 amino acids. The CDR3 sequence: CSVAQMDNSPLHF. CDR3 sequence (DNA): TGCAGCGTTGCACAGATGGATAATTCACCCCTCCACTTT.

This chain links TRBV18 with TRBJ1-4; D perhaps matches TRBD1 (6 bases). Trimming pared 5 bases from V and 3 bases from J, leaving 13 bases between. Germline CDR1 reads KGHSH; CDR2 reads LQKENI. This CDR3 is built from 15 residues. The CDR3 DNA is TGTGCCAGCTCATCTACCTGGACAGCTAATGAAAAACTGTTTTTT. Translated, it gives CASSSTWTANEKLFF.

The chain is built from TRBV6-1 and TRBJ2-1; D uncertain. Trimming took off 8 bases at V and 3 bases at J, with 5 bases between the two ends. This CDR3 is 11 amino acids long. Germline CDR1 MNHNS, CDR2 SASEGT. In DNA form, the CDR3 reads TGTGCCAGCGGCAGCTACAATGAGCAGTTCTTC. Amino acids: CASGSYNEQFF.

The V and J genes are TRBV2 and TRBJ2-7; 8 nucleotides line up with TRBD1. There are 13 residues in the CDR3. With 7 bases clipped from V and 1 base from J, the junction kept 3 bases outside the gene matches. Germline V CDR1 and CDR2: SNHLY, FYNNEI. CDR3 in amino acids: CASMQGASYEQYF. Here the CDR3 DNA reads TGTGCCAGCATGCAGGGGGCTTCCTACGAGCAGTACTTC.

The V call is TRBV7-8, the J call TRBJ1-5, with a tentative D call TRBD1 (6 bases). The germline V and J ends were trimmed by 6 bases and 3 bases, with 9 bases remaining between them. CDR1 is SGHVS and CDR2 is FQNEAQ in the germline V gene. The CDR3 runs 13 residues. The CDR3 DNA is TGTGCCAGCAGTCACAGGGACAATCAGCCCCAGCATTTT. Translation: CASSHRDNQPQHF.

The CDR3 loop reads CASSLAGQGGGYTF. Here the CDR3 DNA reads TGTGCCAGCAGCTTAGCGGGGCAGGGAGGCGGCTACACCTTC. The chain is built from TRBV7-9 and TRBJ1-2, with D tentatively TRBD1 (5 bases). The CDR3 contains 14 residues. The V end was cut by 0 bases, the J end by 8 bases, with 13 bases between. In germline, CDR1 is SEHNR, CDR2 FQNEAQ (reference sequence).

The gene calls are TRBV7-2 and TRBJ2-2; a possible D gene is TRBD2 (5 bases). CDR3 length equals 15 residues. With 5 bases removed from V and 3 bases from J, the gap between germline ends came to 13 bases. Germline V lookup: CDR1 SGHTA, CDR2 FQGNSA. CDR3 protein: CASSEGTYHTGELFF. The CDR3 nucleotides read TGTGCCAGCAGCGAGGGAACTTACCACACCGGGGAGCTGTTTTTT.

The CDR3 here is CASSQKGAGETQYF. The CDR3 nucleotides read TGTGCCAGCAGTCAAAAGGGGGCAGGGGAGACCCAGTACTTC. The chain joins TRBV5-6 to TRBJ2-5; 7 bases align to TRBD1. The germline CDR1 and CDR2 sequences are SGHDT and YYEEEE. The CDR3 covers 14 residues. V lost 5 bases to trimming and J lost 5 bases; unmatched junction nucleotides: 9.

V gene TRBV4-3 combines with J gene TRBJ1-2; maybe TRBD1 (6 bases). This CDR3 is 14 amino acids long. V was trimmed by 0 bases and J by 4 bases, leaving 9 bases between them. Per germline, CDR1 LGHNA and CDR2 YSLEER. The chain's CDR3 is CASSQDRGAYGYTF. The CDR3 DNA is TGCGCCAGCAGCCAAGATCGGGGGGCCTATGGCTACACCTTC.

The rearrangement links TRBV19 to TRBJ1-1; D is unresolved. The germline CDR1 and CDR2 sequences are LNHDA and SQIVND (reference sequence). The CDR3 extends over 13 amino acids. V was cut by 5 bases and J by 5 bases, with 12 bases left in between. The CDR3 DNA is TGTGCCAGTAGTCCAGAAACGAGGACTGAAGCTTTCTTT. Its protein product is CASSPETRTEAFF.

V and J are TRBV29-1 and TRBJ1-4, with 8 positions matching TRBD1. The CDR3 contains 17 residues. CDR1 SQVTM and CDR2 ANQGSEA come from the germline V gene. Unmatched junction bases numbered 13, after V lost 2 bases and J lost 5 bases. As DNA, the CDR3 is TGCAGCGTTGAATTAGTCTTTGGGACAGGCTCGAATGAAAAACTGTTTTTT. Encoded protein: CSVELVFGTGSNEKLFF.

V and J are TRBV5-1 and TRBJ2-5; D may be TRBD1 (5 bases). V lost 0 bases, J lost 2 bases, and 5 bases lay in between. The CDR3 loop spans 13 amino acids. The germline V gene encodes CDR1 SGHRS and CDR2 YFSETQ. The DNA for the CDR3 is TGCGCCAGCAGCTTGGACAGGCAAGAGACCCAGTACTTC. It is translated as CASSLDRQETQYF.

This chain joins TRBV20-1 and TRBJ1-2; D is unresolved. V was cut by 7 bases and J by 0 bases, with 6 bases left in between. The V gene's germline CDR1 is DFQATT and CDR2 SNEGSKA (reference sequence). The CDR3 runs 11 residues. The DNA of the CDR3 is TGCAGTGGGGCCACTAACTATGGCTACACCTTC. It specifies CSGATNYGYTF.

The chain links TRBV10-3 to TRBJ2-3, with 8 bases lining up with TRBD1. The CDR3 is 14 amino acids. Germline CDR1 reads ENHRY; CDR2 reads SYGVKD. V lost 10 bases, J lost 0 bases, and 6 bases stayed unmatched. In DNA, the CDR3 is TGTGCCACTAAGACAGGGGCGAGCACAGATACGCAGTATTTT. Translating gives CATKTGASTDTQYF.

The chain employs TRBV11-1 and TRBJ1-1; possible D gene TRBD1, 5 bases. This CDR3 region has 15 residues. CDR1 is SGHAT and CDR2 is FQDESV in the germline V gene (reference sequence). Trimming left V 3 bases short and J 3 bases short, with 14 bases between. The CDR3 is CASSFLRGWDTEAFF. CDR3 DNA: TGTGCCAGCAGCTTTTTAAGGGGATGGGACACTGAAGCTTTCTTT. The full variable domain, completed using reference TRBV11-1 and TRBJ1-1, is EAEVAQSPRYKITEKSQAVAFWCDPISGHATLYWYRQILGQGPELLVQFQDESVVDDSQLPKDRFSAERLKGVDSTLKIQPAELGDSAMYLCASSFLRGWDTEAFFGQGTRLTVV.

This clone has only a few counts. The gene calls are TRBV5-1 and TRBJ1-2; 7 positions agree with TRBD1. The V segment lost 0 bases and the J segment 8 bases; nucleotides outside the gene matches: 7. Germline V gene lookup returns CDR1 SGHRS and CDR2 YFSETQ. The CDR3 runs to 14 residues. The CDR3 protein is CASSLGQGTGGYTF. In nucleotides, the CDR3 is TGCGCCAGCAGCTTGGGACAGGGAACGGGAGGCTACACCTTC.

The chain couples TRBV27 to TRBJ2-6, with D unresolved. CDR3 length: 14 residues. The V end lost 1 base, the J end lost 8 bases, and 9 bases lay between the germline ends. CDR1 is MNHEY, CDR2 SMNVEV, per germline (reference sequence). CDR3 sequence: CASSLLPGPNVLTF. In nucleotides, the CDR3 is TGTGCCAGCAGTTTATTGCCAGGTCCCAACGTCCTGACTTTC. The entire variable domain, with the rest obtained from reference TRBV27 and TRBJ2-6, is as follows: EAQVTQNPRYLITVTGKKLTVTCSQNMNHEYMSWYRQDPGLGLRQIYYSMNVEVTDKGDVPEGYKVSRKEKRNFPLILESPSPNQTSLYFCASSLLPGPNVLTFGAGSRLTVL.

This sequence joins TRBV2 and TRBJ1-1; D is unclear. The CDR3 extends over 11 amino acids. CDR1 and CDR2 from the germline V gene are SNHLY and FYNNEI. Trimming removed 8 bases at V and 1 base at J, with 5 bases between. The CDR3 coding sequence is TGTGCCAGCTCTTGGAACACTGAAGCTTTCTTT. It is translated as CASSWNTEAFF.

The count of this clone is one. J is TRBJ2-1 and V is TRBV2; D unresolved. The V end was cut by 3 bases, the J end by 0 bases, with 9 bases between. Germline lookup yields CDR1 SNHLY and CDR2 FYNNEI. This CDR3 is 15 amino acids long. The CDR3 is CASSEGWPSYNEQFF. As DNA, the CDR3 is TGTGCCAGCAGTGAGGGCTGGCCCTCCTACAATGAGCAGTTCTTC.

The gene calls are TRBV7-2 and TRBJ2-1; TRBD2 aligns across 12 bases. Germline lookup yields CDR1 SGHTA and CDR2 FQGNSA. V shed 5 bases, J shed 5 bases, and the junction held 13 bases outside the gene matches. The CDR3 has 18 amino acids. In DNA, the CDR3 is TGTGCCAGCAGCCTCCGCTGGCTAGCGGGGGGGCCCGACAATGAGCAGTTCTTC. Translating gives CASSLRWLAGGPDNEQFF. Using reference TRBV7-2 and TRBJ2-1 for the parts outside the CDR3, the full variable domain is GAGVSQSPSNKVTEKGKDVELRCDPISGHTALYWYRQSLGQGLEFLIYFQGNSAPDKSGLPSDRFSAERTGGSVSTLTIQRTQQEDSAVYLCASSLRWLAGGPDNEQFFGPGTRLTVL.

This chain links TRBV19 with TRBJ1-6, with D possibly being TRBD1 (6 bases). The CDR3 runs to 13 residues. V was pared by 9 bases and J by 7 bases, with 13 bases between. Germline CDR1 and CDR2: LNHDA and SQIVND (reference sequence). This CDR3 reads CASEEGGNSPLHF. The CDR3, as DNA: TGTGCCAGCGAGGAGGGGGGGAATTCACCCCTCCACTTT.

This sequence joins TRBV11-2 and TRBJ1-6, with 8 bases matching TRBD1. The J segment lost 10 bases and the V segment lost 5 bases, leaving 4 bases of the junction unmatched. Germline values: CDR1 SGHAT, CDR2 FQNNGV. This CDR3 contains 13 residues. This CDR3 reads CASSQDRGSPLHF. The CDR3 coding sequence is TGTGCCAGCAGCCAAGACAGGGGATCACCCCTCCACTTT.

The J gene is TRBJ2-7, the V gene TRBV6-5, with 9 positions matching TRBD1. The CDR3 sequence is 15 residues long. V trimming: 2 bases; J trimming: 5 bases; junction bases outside the gene matches: 7. Germline V gene lookup returns CDR1 MNHEY and CDR2 SVGAGI. The CDR3 region is CASSYPRTGVDEQYF. The CDR3 nucleotides read TGTGCCAGCAGTTACCCCCGGACAGGGGTGGACGAGCAGTACTTC.

The CDR3 sequence: CASSEVLTYEQYF. DNA of the CDR3: TGTGCCAGCAGTGAAGTTCTTACCTACGAGCAGTACTTC. This chain links TRBV6-1 with TRBJ2-7, with D uncertain. The CDR3 contains 13 residues. Germline assignment: CDR1 MNHNS and CDR2 SASEGT. V was shortened by 1 base and J by 2 bases, with 6 bases between the two germline ends.

This sequence joins TRBV9 and TRBJ2-5; no reliable D call. Germline V gene data show CDR1 as SGDLS and CDR2 as YYNGEE. Trimming removed 0 bases at V and 7 bases at J, with 13 bases between. The CDR3 consists of 14 residues. The CDR3, as DNA: TGTGCCAGCAGCGTAGTCCCTAGTCTTCGGACCCAGTACTTC. Translating gives CASSVVPSLRTQYF.

The genes are TRBV27 and TRBJ2-1, with 7 positions matching TRBD1. Germline V lookup: CDR1 MNHEY, CDR2 SMNVEV (reference sequence). CDR3 length: 15 amino acids. V shed 2 bases and J 2 bases; nucleotides not matched to a gene: 3. The CDR3, as DNA: TGTGCCAGCAGTTTAAAGGGGGCCGCCTACAATGAGCAGTTCTTC. Protein product: CASSLKGAAYNEQFF.

This clone came up once. The chain uses TRBV4-2 and TRBJ2-1; maybe TRBD1 (5 bases). This CDR3 has 12 residues. V was cut by 4 bases and J by 8 bases, with 9 bases left in between. From germline, CDR1 is LGHNA and CDR2 YNFKEQ. Here the CDR3 reads CASSPGSYEQFF. CDR3 sequence (DNA): TGTGCCAGCAGCCCAGGGTCCTATGAGCAGTTCTTC.

The table lists this clone with a few counts. The chain combines TRBV13 with TRBJ1-4; 9 nucleotides line up with TRBD1. The V gene end was trimmed by 4 bases and the J gene end by 6 bases; junction bases not matched to a gene: 6. From germline, CDR1 is PRHDT and CDR2 FYEKMQ (reference sequence). The CDR3 length is 15 residues. The CDR3 loop is CASSSTGGADEKLFF. CDR3 nucleotides: TGTGCCAGCAGCTCCACAGGGGGCGCAGATGAAAAACTGTTTTTT.